This TCR beta chain was recorded in a study of blood T cell repertoires in COVID-19. Worth noting for this clone: Additional DNA sequences in this sample encode the identical CDR3.

Clones were sequenced by immunoSEQ multiplex PCR, and TCRdb holds only the in-frame ones, with some missing. The profile shows about 270,000 clones, approximately 84% of them singletons. V was trimmed by 0 bases and J by 1 base, leaving 7 bases between them. The germline CDR1 and CDR2 sequences are SGHRS and YFSETQ. CDR3 length: 15 amino acids. The source material was peripheral blood. The sequence was collected from a human donor with COVID-19, enrolled during active disease. The donor label of this sample is uncertain. The V gene is TRBV5-1, the J gene TRBJ2-2; unclear D gene. Here the CDR3 reads CASSLGGENTGELFF. CDR3 nucleotide sequence: TGCGCCAGCAGCTTGGGCGGAGAGAACACCGGGGAGCTGTTTTTT.